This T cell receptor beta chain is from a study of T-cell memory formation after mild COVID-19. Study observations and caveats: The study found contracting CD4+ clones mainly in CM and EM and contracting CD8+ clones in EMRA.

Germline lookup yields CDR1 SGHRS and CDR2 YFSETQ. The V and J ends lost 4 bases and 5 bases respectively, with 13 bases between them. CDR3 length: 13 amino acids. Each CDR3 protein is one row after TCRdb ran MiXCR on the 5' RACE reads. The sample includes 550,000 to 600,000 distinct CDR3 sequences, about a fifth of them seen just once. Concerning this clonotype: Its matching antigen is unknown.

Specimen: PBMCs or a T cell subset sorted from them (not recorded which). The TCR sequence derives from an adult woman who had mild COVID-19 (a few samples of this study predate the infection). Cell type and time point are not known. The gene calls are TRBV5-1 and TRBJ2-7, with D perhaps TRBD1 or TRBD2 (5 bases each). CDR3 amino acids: CASSTREPDEQYF. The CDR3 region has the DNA TGCGCCAGCAGCACCAGGGAGCCGGACGAGCAGTACTTC.